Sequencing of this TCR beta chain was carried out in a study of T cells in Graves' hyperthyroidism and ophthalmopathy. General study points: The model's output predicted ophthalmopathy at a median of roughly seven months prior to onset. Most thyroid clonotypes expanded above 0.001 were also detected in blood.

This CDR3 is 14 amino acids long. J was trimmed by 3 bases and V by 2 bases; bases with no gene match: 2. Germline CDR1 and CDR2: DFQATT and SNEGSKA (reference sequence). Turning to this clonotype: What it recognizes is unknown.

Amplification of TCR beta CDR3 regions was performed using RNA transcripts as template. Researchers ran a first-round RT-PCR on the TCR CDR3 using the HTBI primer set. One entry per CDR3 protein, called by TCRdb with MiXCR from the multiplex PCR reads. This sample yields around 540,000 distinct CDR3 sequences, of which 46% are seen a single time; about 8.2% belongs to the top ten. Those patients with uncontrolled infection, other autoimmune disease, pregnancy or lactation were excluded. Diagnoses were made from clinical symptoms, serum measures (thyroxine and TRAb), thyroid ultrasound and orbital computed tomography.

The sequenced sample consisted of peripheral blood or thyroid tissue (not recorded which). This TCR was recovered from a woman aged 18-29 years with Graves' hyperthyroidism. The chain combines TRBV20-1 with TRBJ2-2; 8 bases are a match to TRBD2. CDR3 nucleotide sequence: TGCAGTGCTAGACTACTAGCGGACACCGGGGAGCTGTTTTTT. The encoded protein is CSARLLADTGELFF.